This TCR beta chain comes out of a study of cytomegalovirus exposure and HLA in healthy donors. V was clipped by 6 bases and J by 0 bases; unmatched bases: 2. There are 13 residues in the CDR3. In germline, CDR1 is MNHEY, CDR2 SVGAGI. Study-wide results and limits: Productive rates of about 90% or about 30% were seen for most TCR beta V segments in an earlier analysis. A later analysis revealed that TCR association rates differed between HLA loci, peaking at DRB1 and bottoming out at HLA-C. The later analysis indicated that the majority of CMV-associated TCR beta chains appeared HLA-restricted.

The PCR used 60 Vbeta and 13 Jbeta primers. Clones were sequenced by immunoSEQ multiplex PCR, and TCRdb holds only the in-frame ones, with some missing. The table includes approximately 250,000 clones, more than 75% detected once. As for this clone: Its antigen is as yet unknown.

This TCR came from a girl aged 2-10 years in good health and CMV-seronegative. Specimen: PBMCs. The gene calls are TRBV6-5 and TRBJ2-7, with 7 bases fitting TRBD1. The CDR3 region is CASRWDSSYEQYF. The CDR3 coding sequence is TGTGCCAGCAGGTGGGACAGCTCCTACGAGCAGTACTTC.